This entry lists 2 T cell receptor beta chains sequenced from one sample in a study of blood T cell repertoires in COVID-19. Clones were sequenced by immunoSEQ multiplex PCR, and TCRdb holds only the in-frame ones, with some missing. This sample carries around 300,000 clones, 88% of them seen once, and the ten largest clones take 3%. Input material: PBMCs or T cells enriched from blood (not recorded which). The receptor source for this set is a woman aged 45-60 years who had recovered from COVID-19.

This clone was observed a single time. The V call is TRBV30, the J call TRBJ1-1; possibly TRBD1 for D (6 bases). CDR1 is GTSNPN, CDR2 SVGIG, per germline (reference sequence). This CDR3 is 12 amino acids long. The V gene lost 2 bases and the J gene lost 6 bases, with 10 bases spanning the gap. This CDR3 reads CAWSLGAAEAFF. The CDR3 DNA follows: TGTGCCTGGAGTCTGGGGGCCGCTGAAGCTTTCTTT.

The chain recombines TRBV7-2 with TRBJ2-3; 12 bases agree with TRBD2. Germline V gene data show CDR1 as SGHTA and CDR2 as FQGNSA. The CDR3 loop spans 18 amino acids. V lost 5 bases and J lost 4; bases outside the gene matches: 13. The CDR3 loop is CASSPNLAGGVLSDTQYF. Here the CDR3 DNA reads TGTGCCAGCAGCCCGAATCTAGCGGGAGGGGTTTTATCAGATACGCAGTATTTT.